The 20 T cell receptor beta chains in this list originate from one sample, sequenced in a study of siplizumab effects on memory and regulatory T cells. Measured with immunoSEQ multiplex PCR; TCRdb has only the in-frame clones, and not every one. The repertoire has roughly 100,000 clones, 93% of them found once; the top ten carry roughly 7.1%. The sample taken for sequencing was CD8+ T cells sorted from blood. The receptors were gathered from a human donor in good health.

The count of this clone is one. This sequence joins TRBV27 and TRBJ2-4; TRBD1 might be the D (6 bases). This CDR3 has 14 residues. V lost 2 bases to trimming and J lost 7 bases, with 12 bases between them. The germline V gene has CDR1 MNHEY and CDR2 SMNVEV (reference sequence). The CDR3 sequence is CASSLIAGDNIQYF. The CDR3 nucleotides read TGTGCCAGCAGTTTAATCGCAGGGGATAACATTCAGTACTTC.

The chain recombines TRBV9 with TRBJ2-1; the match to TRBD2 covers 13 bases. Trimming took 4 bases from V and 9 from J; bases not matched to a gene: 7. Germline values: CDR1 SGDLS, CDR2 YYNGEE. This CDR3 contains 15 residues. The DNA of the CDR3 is TGTGCCAGCAGCAGAGGGGGACTAGCGGGACTTGAGCAGTTCTTC. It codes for CASSRGGLAGLEQFF.

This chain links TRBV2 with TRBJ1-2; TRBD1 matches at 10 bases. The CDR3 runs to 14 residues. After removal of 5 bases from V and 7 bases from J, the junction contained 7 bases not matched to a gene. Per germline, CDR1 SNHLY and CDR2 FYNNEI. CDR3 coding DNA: TGTGCCAGCAGTTCGGGACAGGGGATGTTTGGCTACACCTTC. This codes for CASSSGQGMFGYTF.

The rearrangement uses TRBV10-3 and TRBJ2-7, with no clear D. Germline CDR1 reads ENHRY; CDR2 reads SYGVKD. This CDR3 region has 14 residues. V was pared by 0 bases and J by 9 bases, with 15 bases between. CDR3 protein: CAISESDGTTGQYF. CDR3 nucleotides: TGTGCCATCAGTGAGTCGGACGGCACGACGGGGCAGTACTTC.

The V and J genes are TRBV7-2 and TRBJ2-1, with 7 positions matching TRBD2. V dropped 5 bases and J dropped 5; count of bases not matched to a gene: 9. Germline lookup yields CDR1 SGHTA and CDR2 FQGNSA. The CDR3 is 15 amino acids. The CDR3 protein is CASSDLRGWDNEQFF. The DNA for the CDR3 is TGTGCCAGCAGCGACTTGCGGGGGTGGGACAATGAGCAGTTCTTC.

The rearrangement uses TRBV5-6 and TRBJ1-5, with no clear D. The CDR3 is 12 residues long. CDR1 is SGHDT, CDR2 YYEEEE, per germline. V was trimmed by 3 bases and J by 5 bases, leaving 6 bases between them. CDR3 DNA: TGTGCCAGCAGCTCAGTAGATCAGCCCCAGCATTTT. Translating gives CASSSVDQPQHF.

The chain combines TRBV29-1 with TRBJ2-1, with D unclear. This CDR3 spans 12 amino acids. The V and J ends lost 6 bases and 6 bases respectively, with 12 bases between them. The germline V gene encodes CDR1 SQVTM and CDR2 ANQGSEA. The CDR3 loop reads CSVDLNTNEQFF. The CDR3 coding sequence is TGCAGCGTGGACCTAAATACCAATGAGCAGTTCTTC.

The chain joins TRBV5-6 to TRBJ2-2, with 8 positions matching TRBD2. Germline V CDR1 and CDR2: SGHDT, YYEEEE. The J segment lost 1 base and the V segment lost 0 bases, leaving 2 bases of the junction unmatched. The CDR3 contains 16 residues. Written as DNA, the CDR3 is TGTGCCAGCAGCTTGGCTACTAGCGGGAACACCGGGGAGCTGTTTTTT. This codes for CASSLATSGNTGELFF.

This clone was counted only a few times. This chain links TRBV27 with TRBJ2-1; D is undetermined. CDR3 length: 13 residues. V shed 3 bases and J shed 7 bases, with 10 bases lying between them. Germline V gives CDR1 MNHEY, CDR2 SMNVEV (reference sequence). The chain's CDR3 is CASSFLEKNEQFF. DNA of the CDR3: TGTGCCAGCAGTTTCTTAGAAAAGAATGAGCAGTTCTTC.

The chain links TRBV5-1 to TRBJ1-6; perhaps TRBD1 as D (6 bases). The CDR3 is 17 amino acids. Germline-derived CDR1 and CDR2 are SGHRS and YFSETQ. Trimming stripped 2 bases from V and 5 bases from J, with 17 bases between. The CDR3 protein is CASSFYGGGVHNSPLHF. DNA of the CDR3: TGCGCCAGCAGCTTTTATGGAGGGGGTGTTCATAATTCACCCCTCCACTTT. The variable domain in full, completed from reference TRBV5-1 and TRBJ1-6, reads KAGVTQTPRYLIKTRGQQVTLSCSPISGHRSVSWYQQTPGQGLQFLFEYFSETQRNKGNFPGRFSGRQFSNSRSEMNVSTLELGDSALYLCASSFYGGGVHNSPLHFGNGTRLTVT.

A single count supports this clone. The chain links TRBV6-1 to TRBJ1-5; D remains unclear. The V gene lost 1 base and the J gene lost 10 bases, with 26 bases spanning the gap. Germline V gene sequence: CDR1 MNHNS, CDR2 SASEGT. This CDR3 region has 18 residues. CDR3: CASSEDSGGWLFQFPQHF. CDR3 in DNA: TGTGCCAGCAGTGAAGACTCAGGAGGGTGGTTATTTCAATTCCCCCAGCATTTT.

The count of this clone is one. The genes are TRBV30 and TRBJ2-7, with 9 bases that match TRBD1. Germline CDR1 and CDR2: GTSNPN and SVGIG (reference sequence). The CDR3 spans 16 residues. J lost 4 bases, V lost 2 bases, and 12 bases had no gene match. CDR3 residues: CAWSIPRQGGFYEQYF. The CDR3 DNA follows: TGTGCCTGGAGTATCCCGAGACAGGGGGGGTTTTACGAGCAGTACTTC.

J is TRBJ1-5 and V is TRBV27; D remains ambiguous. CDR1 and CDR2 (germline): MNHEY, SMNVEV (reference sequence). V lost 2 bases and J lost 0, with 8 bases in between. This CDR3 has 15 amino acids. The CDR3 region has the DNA TGTGCCAGCAGTTTAACCAGCTATAGCAATCAGCCCCAGCATTTT. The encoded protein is CASSLTSYSNQPQHF.

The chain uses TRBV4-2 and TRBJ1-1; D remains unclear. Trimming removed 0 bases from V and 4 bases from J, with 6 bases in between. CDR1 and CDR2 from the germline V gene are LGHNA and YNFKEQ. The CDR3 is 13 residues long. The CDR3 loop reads CASSQDSPTEAFF. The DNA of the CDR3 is TGTGCCAGCAGCCAAGATTCCCCCACTGAAGCTTTCTTT.

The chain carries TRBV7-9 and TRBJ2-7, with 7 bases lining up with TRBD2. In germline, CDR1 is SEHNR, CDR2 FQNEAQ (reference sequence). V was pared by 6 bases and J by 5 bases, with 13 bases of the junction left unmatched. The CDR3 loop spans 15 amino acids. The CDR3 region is CASSPGLDLVHEQYF. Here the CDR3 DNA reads TGTGCCAGCAGTCCCGGACTAGACCTGGTGCACGAGCAGTACTTC. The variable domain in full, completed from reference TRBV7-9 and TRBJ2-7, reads DTGVSQNPRHKITKRGQNVTFRCDPISEHNRLYWYRQTLGQGPEFLTYFQNEAQLEKSRLLSDRFSAERPKGSFSTLEIQRTEQGDSAMYLCASSPGLDLVHEQYFGPGTRLTVT.

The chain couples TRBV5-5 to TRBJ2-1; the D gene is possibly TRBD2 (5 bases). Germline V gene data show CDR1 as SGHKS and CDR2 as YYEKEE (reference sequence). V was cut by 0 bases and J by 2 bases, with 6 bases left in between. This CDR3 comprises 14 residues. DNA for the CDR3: TGTGCCAGCAGCTTGGCGGGGACCTACAATGAGCAGTTCTTC. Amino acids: CASSLAGTYNEQFF.

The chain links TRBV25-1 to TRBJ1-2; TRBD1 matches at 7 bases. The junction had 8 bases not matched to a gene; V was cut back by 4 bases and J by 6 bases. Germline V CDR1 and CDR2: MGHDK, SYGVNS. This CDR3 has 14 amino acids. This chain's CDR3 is CASSVGGGGNGYTF. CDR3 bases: TGTGCCAGCAGTGTAGGGGGCGGAGGCAATGGCTACACCTTC.

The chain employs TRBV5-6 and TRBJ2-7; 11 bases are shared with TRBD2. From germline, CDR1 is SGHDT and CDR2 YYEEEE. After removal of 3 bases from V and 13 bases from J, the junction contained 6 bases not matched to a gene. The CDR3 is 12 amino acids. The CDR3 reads CASSSGLAVLYF. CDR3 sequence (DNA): TGTGCCAGCAGCTCGGGACTAGCGGTGTTATACTTC.

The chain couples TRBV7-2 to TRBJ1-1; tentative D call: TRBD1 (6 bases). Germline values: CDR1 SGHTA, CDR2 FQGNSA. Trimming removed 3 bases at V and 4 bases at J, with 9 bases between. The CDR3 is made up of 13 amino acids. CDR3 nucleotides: TGTGCCAGCAGCTTCGAACAGGGCACTGAAGCTTTCTTT. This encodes CASSFEQGTEAFF.

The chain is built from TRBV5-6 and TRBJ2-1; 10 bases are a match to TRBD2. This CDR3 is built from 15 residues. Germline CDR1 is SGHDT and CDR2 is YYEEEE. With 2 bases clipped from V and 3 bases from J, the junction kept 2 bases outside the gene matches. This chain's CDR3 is CASSFLAGDYNEQFF. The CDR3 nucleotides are TGTGCCAGCAGCTTTCTAGCGGGAGACTACAATGAGCAGTTCTTC.